A selection of T cell receptor beta chains follows, all from one sample in a study of HIV-infected patients and healthy controls. MiXCR was run by TCRdb on the 5' RACE reads, yielding one entry per CDR3 protein. In the table there are around 18,000 distinct CDR3 sequences, about 9.4% of which are singletons. The sequencing sample was made of blood. The origin of the receptors is an adult in good health. CDR3s include the opening cysteine and the closing phenylalanine or tryptophan. Each record gives: CDR3 DNA, CDR3 protein, D gene, J gene, clone size, V gene. The D gene is left open where the match is weak. Only part of the rows carry a size: once, few, many, or a class if the clone is expanded.

TGTGCCACCAGTGATTTGGGACTAGCGAATGAGCAGTTCTTC | CATSDLGLANEQFF | TRBD2 | TRBJ2-1 | many | TRBV24-1
TGTGCCAGCAGCTTACTATATGGACAAGAGACCCAGTACTTC | CASSLLYGQETQYF | . | TRBJ2-5 | . | TRBV7-2
TGCGCCAGCAGCCAACCTCCGGGGGCTGGGGCCAACGTCCTGACTTTC | CASSQPPGAGANVLTF | . | TRBJ2-6 | medium-sized | TRBV4-1
TGTGCCAGCAGCAGAGGTGGGACAGAACCCACCGGGGAGCTGTTTTTT | CASSRGGTEPTGELFF | TRBD1 | TRBJ2-2 | medium-sized | TRBV6-4
TGTGCCAGCACCCTTCGGGGCACAGGAAAAGCTTTCTTT | CASTLRGTGKAFF | . | TRBJ1-1 | . | TRBV27
TGTGCCAGTCGTCGTACAGGGGGCGGTAACTATGGCTACACCTTC | CASRRTGGGNYGYTF | TRBD1 | TRBJ1-2 | . | TRBV19
TGTGCCAGCTCCCGCGTCGGGGAGCTGTTTTTT | CASSRVGELFF | . | TRBJ2-2 | . | TRBV2
TGTGCCAGCAAACAGGGGGCGCGGAGCACCGGGGAGCTGTTTTTT | CASKQGARSTGELFF | TRBD1 | TRBJ2-2 | . | TRBV5-5
TGTGCCAGCGCCCGACTAGCGCTCAATGAGCAGTTCTTC | CASARLALNEQFF | TRBD2 | TRBJ2-1 | many | TRBV25-1
TGCAGTGCTAGAACCGGGCAGACCTATGAGCAGTTCTTC | CSARTGQTYEQFF | . | TRBJ2-1 | many | TRBV20-1
TGTGCCAGCAGCTCTCAGTTGGGACTGGCACAAGAGACCCAGTACTTC | CASSSQLGLAQETQYF | . | TRBJ2-5 | many | TRBV9
TGTGCCAGCAGTTTGGAGGGCTCCTACTACGAGCAGTACTTC | CASSLEGSYYEQYF | . | TRBJ2-7 | many | TRBV12-3/TRBV12-4
TGCGCCAGCAGCTTTCGGCTAGCGGACGCCAATGAGCAGTTCTTC | CASSFRLADANEQFF | TRBD2 | TRBJ2-1 | . | TRBV5-1
TGCGCCAGCAGCCAATGGACAGGGCCCTCCTACGAGCAGTACTTC | CASSQWTGPSYEQYF | TRBD1 | TRBJ2-7 | medium-sized | TRBV4-3
TGTGCCAGCAGCTTATCGCGGGGCCGTATGATCAATGAGCAGTTCTTC | CASSLSRGRMINEQFF | . | TRBJ2-1 | medium-sized | TRBV7-8
TGCAGCGCTCAGACAGGGTCAACCGGGGAGCTGTTTTTT | CSAQTGSTGELFF | TRBD1 | TRBJ2-2 | few | TRBV29-1
TGTGCCAGCAGCTTGGATTCCCTGGGGAGGCGTGGCACAGATACGCAGTATTTT | CASSLDSLGRRGTDTQYF | . | TRBJ2-3 | . | TRBV5-4
TGCAGTGCTAGAGCGGGATCTGGTGATACGCAGTATTTT | CSARAGSGDTQYF | . | TRBJ2-3 | many | TRBV20-1
TGTGCCAGCAGTATAAGGCGGGCGTCTAGCACAGATACGCAGTATTTT | CASSIRRASSTDTQYF | . | TRBJ2-3 | . | TRBV7-8
TGTGCCAGCAGTTTAAGTGAAAAACTGTTTTTT | CASSLSEKLFF | . | TRBJ1-4 | medium-sized | TRBV12-3/TRBV12-4
TGTGCCAGCAGCTTGGTGAGACTAGCGGCCGCTGAGCAGTTCTTC | CASSLVRLAAAEQFF | TRBD2 | TRBJ2-1 | medium-sized | TRBV7-9
TGTGCCAGCAGTGATGGCGTCTTAGGGTCCTATAATTCACCCCTCCACTTT | CASSDGVLGSYNSPLHF | . | TRBJ1-6 | . | TRBV6-1
TGTGCCATCAGTGAGGACGGCGGGAGGACAGATACGCAGTATTTT | CAISEDGGRTDTQYF | TRBD2 | TRBJ2-3 | . | TRBV10-3
TGCGCCAGCAGCTTGGTGGTGGGCCAAGAGACCCAGTACTTC | CASSLVVGQETQYF | . | TRBJ2-5 | many | TRBV5-1
TGTGCCAGCAGTTTCCTCCCTTTTGGTCCGGATGGCTACACCTTC | CASSFLPFGPDGYTF | . | TRBJ1-2 | . | TRBV28
TGTGCCAGCAGTTTCAGGGGGGCGAGTGAGCAGTACTTC | CASSFRGASEQYF | . | TRBJ2-7 | . | TRBV28
TGTGCCAGCAGTCGGGATGGCGGGGAGCAGTACTTC | CASSRDGGEQYF | . | TRBJ2-7 | many | TRBV11-1
TGCGCCAGCAGCTCCCGACTAGCGGGTAAAGAGACCCAGTACTTC | CASSSRLAGKETQYF | TRBD2 | TRBJ2-5 | few | TRBV5-1
TGCAGCGTCGCAGGGATCGATCCAATGGGTGAGCAGTTCTTC | CSVAGIDPMGEQFF | . | TRBJ2-1 | many | TRBV29-1
TGTGCCAGCGCTAGGCGAAACCCCTCGAGGAATGAGCAGTTCTTC | CASARRNPSRNEQFF | . | TRBJ2-1 | many | TRBV28
TGCAGTGCTAATGGACTAGCGGGAGGGCCTGTAGATACGCAGTATTTT | CSANGLAGGPVDTQYF | TRBD2 | TRBJ2-3 | many | TRBV20-1
TGTGCCAGCAGCTACGGCGGGGAGCTGTTTTTT | CASSYGGELFF | . | TRBJ2-2 | many | TRBV7-9
TGTGCCAGCAGCCTAAACCCCGTCGGATATAATTCACCCCTCCACTTT | CASSLNPVGYNSPLHF | . | TRBJ1-6 | . | TRBV6-5
TGTGCCAGCAGCTTAGGTTTCCGCTCCTACAATGAGCAGTTCTTC | CASSLGFRSYNEQFF | . | TRBJ2-1 | many | TRBV11-2
TGTGCCAGCAGGGAGACTAGCGGGAGAGGAGGCACAGATACGCAGTATTTT | CASRETSGRGGTDTQYF | TRBD2 | TRBJ2-3 | . | TRBV6-4
TGTGCCTGGAGGAGAGGGTGGGCCGGGGAGCTGTTTTTT | CAWRRGWAGELFF | . | TRBJ2-2 | few | TRBV30
TGCAGTGCTAACCAAAATAGCGGGAGGGAGGGGAATGAGCAGTTCTTC | CSANQNSGREGNEQFF | TRBD2 | TRBJ2-1 | medium-sized | TRBV20-1
TGTGCCAGCACCAAGCATTGGGGAACAGTTACGAGCTCCTACAATGAGCAGTTCTTC | CASTKHWGTVTSSYNEQFF | . | TRBJ2-1 | many | TRBV6-2/TRBV6-3
TGTGCCAGTAGTACTAGCGGGCGGACAGATACGCAGTATTTT | CASSTSGRTDTQYF | TRBD2 | TRBJ2-3 | . | TRBV19
TGTGCCAGCAGTTACGAGACAGGGAGCCAAGAGACCCAGTACTTC | CASSYETGSQETQYF | TRBD1 | TRBJ2-5 | many | TRBV6-2/TRBV6-3
TGTGCCAGTAGTGTGACAGGTAACACTGAAGCTTTCTTT | CASSVTGNTEAFF | . | TRBJ1-1 | . | TRBV19
TGTGCCAGCAGACTGTGGCATGAGCAGTTCTTC | CASRLWHEQFF | . | TRBJ2-1 | . | TRBV12-3/TRBV12-4
TGTGCCATCAGCGGACTAGCGGGAGATACGCAGTATTTT | CAISGLAGDTQYF | TRBD2 | TRBJ2-3 | many | TRBV10-3
TGCAGCGTTCAAACTAGCGGGGAGACCCAGTACTTC | CSVQTSGETQYF | TRBD2 | TRBJ2-5 | many | TRBV29-1
TGCAGTGCTAGATATTCACTAGCGAGGAATGAGCAGTTCTTC | CSARYSLARNEQFF | TRBD2 | TRBJ2-1 | . | TRBV20-1
TGTGCCAGCAGCCCCGGACAGGGGTTCGGGGAGCTGTTTTTT | CASSPGQGFGELFF | TRBD1 | TRBJ2-2 | few | TRBV11-2
TGTGCCAGTAGTATAGGCCTTGGACTAGCGGGAGGGGATACGCAGTATTTT | CASSIGLGLAGGDTQYF | TRBD2 | TRBJ2-3 | . | TRBV19
TGTGACAGCAGCTTAGCCGAGCCCGGGGAGCTGTTTTTT | CDSSLAEPGELFF | . | TRBJ2-2 | once | TRBV11-3
TGTGCCAGCAGCTTCGAGGGGCGGGAAGCTTTCTTT | CASSFEGREAFF | . | TRBJ1-1 | few | TRBV7-2
TGCGCCAGCAGCCAAGGCGGACTAGCGGAGAAAGAGACCCAGTACTTC | CASSQGGLAEKETQYF | TRBD2 | TRBJ2-5 | many | TRBV4-3
TGCAGCGCCGACCTAGCGGGAGTCACCGGGGAGCTGTTTTTT | CSADLAGVTGELFF | TRBD2 | TRBJ2-2 | many | TRBV29-1
TGTGCCAGCAGTCTACGACGGGAGGAAAAACTGTTTTTT | CASSLRREEKLFF | . | TRBJ1-4 | many | TRBV7-2
TGTGCCAGCAGTGACCCAGACCTTCGGACACGAATCTCCTACGAGCAGTACTTC | CASSDPDLRTRISYEQYF | . | TRBJ2-7 | many | TRBV6-4
TGTGCCAGCAGACCCACCCTAGCGGGAGGGGCCAAAAACATTCAGTACTTC | CASRPTLAGGAKNIQYF | TRBD2 | TRBJ2-4 | many | TRBV5-6